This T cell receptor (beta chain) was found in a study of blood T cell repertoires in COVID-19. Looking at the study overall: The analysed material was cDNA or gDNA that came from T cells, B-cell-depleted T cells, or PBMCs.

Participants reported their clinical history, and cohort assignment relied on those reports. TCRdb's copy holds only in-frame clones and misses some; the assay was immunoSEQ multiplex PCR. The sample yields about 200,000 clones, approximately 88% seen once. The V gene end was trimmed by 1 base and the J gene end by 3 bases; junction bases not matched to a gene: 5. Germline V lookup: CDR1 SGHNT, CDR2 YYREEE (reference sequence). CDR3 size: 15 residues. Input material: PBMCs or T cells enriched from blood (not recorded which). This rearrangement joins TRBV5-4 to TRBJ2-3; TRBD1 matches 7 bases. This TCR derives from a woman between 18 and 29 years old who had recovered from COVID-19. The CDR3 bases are TGTGCCAGCAGCTTGAGGACAGGACGTACAGATACGCAGTATTTT. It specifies CASSLRTGRTDTQYF.